This section outlines one T cell receptor (beta chain) sequence together with its context. Its antigen remains unidentified. This sample is part of a study of post-analysis software for immune sequencing data. The V gene lost 5 bases and the J gene lost 4 bases, with 11 bases spanning the gap. In germline, CDR1 is SGHAT, CDR2 FQNNGV. This CDR3 region has 13 residues. Study results and caveats: TRBV segments more frequent in patients than in controls numbered about five and included TRBV5-6, TRBV5-1 and TRBV20-1.

TCR beta cDNA libraries had unique molecular identifiers. One entry per CDR3 protein, called by TCRdb with MiXCR from the PCR reads. The top ten clones hold about 4.8% of a sample with roughly 800,000 distinct CDR3 sequences, 53% of them seen once. This sequence joins TRBV11-2 and TRBJ1-1; maybe TRBD1 (6 bases). Sequencing was performed on blood. The clonotype originates from a girl aged 10 to 17 with multiple sclerosis. DNA for the CDR3: TGTGCCAGCAGCCCCAGGGGAGCCACTGAAGCTTTCTTT. Translating gives CASSPRGATEAFF.